This passage covers 20 T cell receptor beta chains from one sample sequenced in a study of shared clonotypes between healthy human individuals. TCRdb's copy holds only in-frame clones and misses some; the assay was immunoSEQ multiplex PCR. The table includes 170,000 or so clones, 66% detected once. The sequenced material came from memory CD4+ T cells sorted from blood. The subset denotes: CD45RA-negative fraction. The receptor set was obtained from a man younger than 40 in good health.

The J gene is TRBJ2-1, the V gene TRBV27; 10 positions agree with TRBD2. The CDR3 spans 15 residues. The germline CDR1 and CDR2 sequences are MNHEY and SMNVEV (reference sequence). The J segment lost 4 bases and the V segment lost 7 bases, leaving 7 bases of the junction unmatched. The CDR3 sequence is CASTPRLAGYNEQFF. The CDR3 coding sequence is TGTGCCAGCACCCCTAGACTAGCGGGTTACAATGAGCAGTTCTTC.

J is TRBJ2-3 and V is TRBV29-1, with unresolved D. The germline gives CDR1 SQVTM, CDR2 ANQGSEA. Trimming cost V 3 bases and J 7 bases, with 11 bases left between them. The CDR3 runs 12 residues. CDR3 in DNA: TGCAGCGTTGATTCTTCCGCATATACGCAGTATTTT. Translated: CSVDSSAYTQYF.

The chain employs TRBV29-1 and TRBJ2-1; 9 bases align to TRBD1. The CDR3 length is 14 residues. Germline V CDR1 and CDR2: SQVTM, ANQGSEA. Unmatched junction bases numbered 8, after V lost 7 bases and J lost 4 bases. CDR3 amino acids: CSATGQGLYNEQFF. The CDR3 DNA reads as TGCAGCGCAACCGGACAGGGGCTTTACAATGAGCAGTTCTTC.

This clone appeared once. This sequence joins TRBV5-4 and TRBJ2-5; 8 bases line up with TRBD1. The CDR3 is made up of 13 amino acids. Germline lookup yields CDR1 SGHNT and CDR2 YYREEE (reference sequence). V shed 0 bases, J shed 7 bases, and the junction held 2 bases outside the gene matches. The CDR3 DNA follows: TGTGCCAGCAGCTTGGGACAGGGGAGGACCCAGTACTTC. The encoded protein is CASSLGQGRTQYF.

This clone was seen many times. The gene calls are TRBV6-1 and TRBJ2-1; D remains ambiguous. CDR3 length: 12 amino acids. V lost 5 bases and J lost 5, with 7 bases in between. CDR1 and CDR2 (germline): MNHNS, SASEGT. The CDR3 DNA reads as TGTGCCAGCAGTCCCAGAAACAATGAGCAGTTCTTC. Residues: CASSPRNNEQFF.

This clone was observed at least ten times. The J gene is TRBJ2-2, the V gene TRBV28; D is ambiguous. Germline V gives CDR1 MDHEN, CDR2 SYDVKM. V lost 4 bases to trimming and J lost 6 bases, with 9 bases between them. CDR3 length: 13 residues. The CDR3 DNA reads TGTGCCAGCAGTTCATTGAAGTCCGGGGAGCTGTTTTTT. This sequence encodes CASSSLKSGELFF.

This chain connects TRBV27 to TRBJ2-3, with 9 bases matching TRBD1. The CDR3 is made up of 14 amino acids. The J segment lost 3 bases and the V segment lost 8 bases, leaving 6 bases of the junction unmatched. Germline CDR1 MNHEY, CDR2 SMNVEV (reference sequence). The CDR3 reads CASQQTGGTDTQYF. The CDR3 region has the DNA TGTGCCAGCCAGCAGACAGGGGGAACAGATACGCAGTATTTT.

The V and J genes are TRBV19 and TRBJ2-7, with 8 bases aligning to TRBD1. Germline-derived CDR1 and CDR2 are LNHDA and SQIVND (reference sequence). This CDR3 contains 15 residues. J was trimmed by 5 bases and V by 5 bases; bases with no gene match: 11. CDR3 sequence (DNA): TGTGCCAGTAGTCTTTGGACAGGGCGTACAAACGAGCAGTACTTC. This codes for CASSLWTGRTNEQYF.

On this clone itself: At one of its ends the junction is not consistent with the germline gene, which may arise from a read error. V gene TRBV7-9 combines with J gene TRBJ2-1; the D is unclear. The CDR3 extends over 16 amino acids. CDR1 is SEHNR and CDR2 is FQNEAQ in the germline V gene (reference sequence). The CDR3 here is CASRRRVGEILNEQLF. In nucleotides, the CDR3 is TGTGCCAGCAGACGCCGGGTTGGAGAAATTTTGAATGAGCAGCTCTTC.

This clone was detected only a few times. The chain combines TRBV5-5 with TRBJ1-3; 9 nucleotides agree with TRBD1. Germline lookup yields CDR1 SGHKS and CDR2 YYEKEE (reference sequence). The CDR3 covers 14 residues. V was clipped by 5 bases and J by 4 bases; unmatched bases: 4. The DNA for the CDR3 is TGTGCCAGCAGGCCCACAGGGGGCGGAAACACCATATATTTT. Its translation is CASRPTGGGNTIYF.

This clone was recorded a few times. The genes are TRBV7-9 and TRBJ1-1, with 8 bases lining up with TRBD1. V shed 2 bases and J 1 base; nucleotides not matched to a gene: 6. CDR3 length equals 16 residues. CDR1 is SEHNR and CDR2 is FQNEAQ in the germline V gene (reference sequence). Here the CDR3 reads CASSLTRTGPNTEAFF. CDR3 bases: TGTGCCAGCAGCTTAACTAGGACAGGGCCGAACACTGAAGCTTTCTTT.

This clone was observed a few times. The J gene is TRBJ1-1, the V gene TRBV10-3, with 7 bases identical to TRBD1. V lost 2 bases to trimming and J lost 3 bases; unmatched junction nucleotides: 9. Germline V CDR1 and CDR2: ENHRY, SYGVKD. The CDR3 covers 16 residues. The CDR3: CAISEPRDRIYTEAFF. The CDR3 coding sequence is TGTGCCATCAGTGAGCCCCGGGACAGAATTTACACTGAAGCTTTCTTT.

Note on this clone: A far larger clone is off by one base, so a read error is likely. The chain combines TRBV6-5 with TRBJ1-2; no definite D call. With 6 bases removed from V and 8 bases from J, the gap between germline ends came to 10 bases. This CDR3 comprises 11 residues. The germline V gene has CDR1 MNHEY and CDR2 SVGAGI. The CDR3 coding sequence is TGTGCCAGCAGCCAAGAGGGAGGCTACACCTTC. It encodes CASSQEGGYTF.

The J gene is TRBJ2-3, the V gene TRBV5-8, with D perhaps TRBD1 (7 bases). The CDR3 extends over 14 amino acids. Germline-derived CDR1 and CDR2 are SGHTS and YDEGEE. V was pared by 6 bases and J by 3 bases, with 14 bases between. The CDR3, as DNA: TGTGCCAGCAACTCAGGGGGGAGGACAGATACGCAGTATTTT. It encodes CASNSGGRTDTQYF.

The V call is TRBV5-1, the J call TRBJ2-5, with D hard to call. The germline gives CDR1 SGHRS, CDR2 YFSETQ. The CDR3 is 13 amino acids. The V gene lost 3 bases and the J gene lost 0 bases, with 6 bases spanning the gap. In DNA, the CDR3 is TGCGCCAGCAGCTCCGGATACCAAGAGACCCAGTACTTC. It specifies CASSSGYQETQYF. The variable domain in full, completed from reference TRBV5-1 and TRBJ2-5, reads KAGVTQTPRYLIKTRGQQVTLSCSPISGHRSVSWYQQTPGQGLQFLFEYFSETQRNKGNFPGRFSGRQFSNSRSEMNVSTLELGDSALYLCASSSGYQETQYFGPGTRLLVL.

The chain couples TRBV7-3 to TRBJ2-7, with TRBD2 matching 8 bases. CDR1 and CDR2 (germline): SGHTA, FQGTGA. V shed 2 bases and J 0 bases; nucleotides not matched to a gene: 3. CDR3 size: 15 residues. The CDR3 DNA sequence: TGTGCCAGCAGCTTACGGGAGGGGAGCTCCTACGAGCAGTACTTC. Translation: CASSLREGSSYEQYF.

This clone was found a few times. The chain employs TRBV5-5 and TRBJ1-2; unclear D gene. Looked up from germline, CDR1 is SGHKS and CDR2 is YYEKEE (reference sequence). The V and J ends lost 6 bases and 5 bases respectively, with 17 bases between them. The CDR3 has 14 residues. The CDR3 loop reads CASTPGFPPYGYTF. The CDR3, as DNA: TGTGCCAGCACCCCCGGTTTCCCACCATATGGCTACACCTTC. Combining the CDR3 with reference TRBV5-5 and TRBJ1-2 gives the whole variable domain DAGVTQSPTHLIKTRGQQVTLRCSPISGHKSVSWYQQVLGQGPQFIFQYYEKEERGRGNFPDRFSARQFPNYSSELNVNALLLGDSALYLCASTPGFPPYGYTFGSGTRLTVV.

This clone was seen just once. This chain links TRBV7-9 with TRBJ2-5, with D uncertain. CDR1 is SEHNR, CDR2 FQNEAQ, per germline (reference sequence). The CDR3 is 13 amino acids. Trimming took 2 bases from V and 4 from J, leaving 8 bases between them. The CDR3: CASSLSLVETQYF. The CDR3 DNA follows: TGTGCCAGCAGCTTATCTCTCGTAGAGACCCAGTACTTC.

The chain is built from TRBV28 and TRBJ1-5; D gene ambiguous. V lost 8 bases and J lost 7, with 15 bases in between. The germline V gene encodes CDR1 MDHEN and CDR2 SYDVKM. The CDR3 is made up of 13 amino acids. The CDR3: CASWKETSQPQHF. CDR3 coding DNA: TGTGCCAGCTGGAAGGAGACCTCCCAGCCCCAGCATTTT.

V and J are TRBV25-1 and TRBJ1-1; 8 nucleotides align to TRBD1. V gave up 4 bases and J gave up 5 bases; unmatched junction bases: 12. The CDR3 runs to 16 residues. Germline loops: CDR1 MGHDK, CDR2 SYGVNS. CDR3 protein: CASSGNPGQGRTEAFF. The CDR3 DNA is TGTGCCAGCAGTGGTAATCCCGGACAGGGAAGAACTGAAGCTTTCTTT. Supplemented by reference TRBV25-1 and TRBJ1-1, the full variable domain reads EADIYQTPRYLVIGTGKKITLECSQTMGHDKMYWYQQDPGMELHLIHYSYGVNSTEKGDLSSESTVSRIRTEHFPLTLESARPSHTSQYLCASSGNPGQGRTEAFFGQGTRLTVV.